Presented here are 8 T cell receptor beta chains from one specimen sequenced in a study of technical replicates of blood from several donors. Repertoires were generated with immunoSEQ multiplex PCR, while TCRdb's copy carries only in-frame clones and drops some. Found here are over 70,000 clones, approximately 97% of them singletons; the top ten hold approximately 0.2%. Sequencing was carried out using T cells isolated from PBMCs. The receptors were gathered from a human donor in good health.

This chain joins TRBV18 and TRBJ2-2; D remains unclear. CDR1 and CDR2 (germline): KGHSH, LQKENI. The V gene lost 3 bases and the J gene lost 2 bases, with 4 bases spanning the gap. This CDR3 has 13 amino acids. The CDR3: CASSPLNTGELFF. In DNA, the CDR3 is TGTGCCAGCTCACCGTTAAACACCGGGGAGCTGTTTTTT.

V gene TRBV29-1 combines with J gene TRBJ1-4; TRBD1 matches 9 bases. CDR3 length equals 14 residues. V was pared by 4 bases and J by 5 bases, with 5 bases of the junction left unmatched. CDR1 is SQVTM and CDR2 is ANQGSEA in the germline V gene. The CDR3 reads CSVGKDRGNEKLFF. The CDR3 DNA sequence: TGCAGCGTTGGTAAAGACAGGGGGAATGAAAAACTGTTTTTT.

The J gene is TRBJ2-7, the V gene TRBV9; weak D call: TRBD2 (5 bases). V lost 0 bases and J lost 6, with 10 bases in between. Germline CDR1 and CDR2: SGDLS and YYNGEE. CDR3 length equals 13 residues. This chain's CDR3 is CASSVGAEGEQYF. CDR3 nucleotides: TGTGCCAGCAGCGTAGGGGCTGAGGGCGAGCAGTACTTC. The full variable domain, in which reference TRBV9 and TRBJ2-7 provide the parts outside the CDR3, is DSGVTQTPKHLITATGQRVTLRCSPRSGDLSVYWYQQSLDQGLQFLIQYYNGEERAKGNILERFSAQQFPDLHSELNLSSLELGDSALYFCASSVGAEGEQYFGPGTRLTVT.

This chain connects TRBV28 to TRBJ1-4; 7 positions agree with TRBD1. Per germline, CDR1 MDHEN and CDR2 SYDVKM. The CDR3 consists of 14 residues. The J segment lost 9 bases and the V segment lost 7 bases, leaving 11 bases of the junction unmatched. The CDR3 here is CASTSFGTVKKLFF. The CDR3 DNA reads TGTGCCAGCACTTCCTTCGGGACAGTTAAAAAACTGTTTTTT. Using reference TRBV28 and TRBJ1-4 for the parts outside the CDR3, the full variable domain is DVKVTQSSRYLVKRTGEKVFLECVQDMDHENMFWYRQDPGLGLRLIYFSYDVKMKEKGDIPEGYSVSREKKERFSLILESASTNQTSMYLCASTSFGTVKKLFFGSGTQLSVL.

The V and J genes are TRBV4-1 and TRBJ2-7; maybe TRBD2 (6 bases). This CDR3 spans 15 amino acids. Trimming shortened V by 4 bases and J by 3 bases, and 16 bases separated the two germline ends. Germline V CDR1 and CDR2: MGHRA, YSYEKL. The CDR3 reads CASSRLLGLSYEQYF. The CDR3 DNA reads as TGCGCCAGCAGCCGCTTATTGGGACTGAGCTACGAGCAGTACTTC.

The chain has TRBV6-5 and TRBJ1-4, with 8 bases aligning to TRBD1. Germline CDR1 MNHEY, CDR2 SVGAGI. V shed 6 bases and J 8 bases; nucleotides not matched to a gene: 8. The CDR3 extends over 14 amino acids. The CDR3 reads CASSRTTGAEKLFF. As DNA, the CDR3 is TGTGCCAGCAGCCGAACGACAGGGGCGGAAAAACTGTTTTTT.

This chain joins TRBV6-5 and TRBJ1-5; tentatively, D is TRBD1 (5 bases). V gave up 5 bases and J gave up 3 bases, with 11 bases separating them. The CDR3 contains 14 residues. Looked up from germline, CDR1 is MNHEY and CDR2 is SVGAGI. This chain's CDR3 is CASSRGLANQPQHF. The CDR3 nucleotides read TGTGCCAGCAGTCGGGGGTTAGCCAATCAGCCCCAGCATTTT.

This chain connects TRBV14 to TRBJ2-7; 7 bases line up with TRBD2. The CDR3 extends over 15 amino acids. The ends lost 4 bases at V and 2 bases at J; junction bases unmatched: 8. Per the germline V gene, CDR1 is SGHDN and CDR2 is FVKESK. CDR3 residues: CASSLISAGPYEQYF. DNA of the CDR3: TGTGCCAGCAGCCTCATTTCAGCGGGGCCCTACGAGCAGTACTTC.